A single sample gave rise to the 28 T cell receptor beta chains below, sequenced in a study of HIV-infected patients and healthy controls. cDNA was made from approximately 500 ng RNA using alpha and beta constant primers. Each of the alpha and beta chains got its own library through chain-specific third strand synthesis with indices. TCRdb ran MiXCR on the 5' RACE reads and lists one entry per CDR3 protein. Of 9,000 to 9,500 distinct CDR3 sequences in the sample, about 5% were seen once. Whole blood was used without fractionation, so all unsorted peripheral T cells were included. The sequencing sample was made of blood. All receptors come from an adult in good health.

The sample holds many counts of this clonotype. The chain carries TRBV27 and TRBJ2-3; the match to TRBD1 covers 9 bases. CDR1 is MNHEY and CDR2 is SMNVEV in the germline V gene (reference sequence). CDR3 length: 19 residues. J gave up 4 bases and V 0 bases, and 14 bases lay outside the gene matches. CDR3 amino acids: CASSLSTPGTGWSADTQYF. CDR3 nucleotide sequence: TGTGCCAGCAGTTTATCCACTCCCGGGACAGGGTGGTCGGCAGATACGCAGTATTTT.

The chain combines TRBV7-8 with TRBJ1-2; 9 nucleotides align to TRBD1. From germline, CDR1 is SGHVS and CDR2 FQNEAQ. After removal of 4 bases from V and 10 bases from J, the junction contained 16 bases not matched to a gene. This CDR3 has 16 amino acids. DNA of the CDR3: TGTGCCAGCAGCTCGGGTCCCGGGACAGGGAGATGGGACTACACCTTC. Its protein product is CASSSGPGTGRWDYTF.

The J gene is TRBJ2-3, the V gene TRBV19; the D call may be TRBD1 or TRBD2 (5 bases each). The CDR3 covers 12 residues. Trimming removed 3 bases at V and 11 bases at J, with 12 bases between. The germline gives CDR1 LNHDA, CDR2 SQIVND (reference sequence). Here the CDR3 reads CASSIAGTEQYF. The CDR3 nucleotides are TGTGCCAGTAGTATTGCCGGGACGGAGCAGTATTTT.

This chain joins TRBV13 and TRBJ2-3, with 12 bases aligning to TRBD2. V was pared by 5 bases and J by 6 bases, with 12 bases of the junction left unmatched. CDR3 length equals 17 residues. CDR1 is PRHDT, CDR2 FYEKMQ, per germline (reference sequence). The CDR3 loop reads CASSPPSGRAIVDTQYF. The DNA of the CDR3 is TGTGCCAGCAGCCCCCCTAGCGGGAGGGCCATAGTGGATACGCAGTATTTT.

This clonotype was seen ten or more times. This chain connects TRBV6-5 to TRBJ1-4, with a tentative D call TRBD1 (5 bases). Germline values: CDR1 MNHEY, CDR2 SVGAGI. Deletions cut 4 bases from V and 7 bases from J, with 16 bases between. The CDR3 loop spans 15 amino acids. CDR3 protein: CASSLEPGNAEKLFF. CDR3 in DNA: TGTGCCAGCAGTTTAGAGCCAGGGAATGCTGAAAAACTGTTTTTT.

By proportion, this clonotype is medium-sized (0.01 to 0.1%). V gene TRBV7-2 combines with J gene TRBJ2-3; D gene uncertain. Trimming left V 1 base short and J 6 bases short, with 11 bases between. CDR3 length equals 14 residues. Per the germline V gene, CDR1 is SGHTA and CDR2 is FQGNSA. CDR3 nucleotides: TGTGCCAGCAGCTTAGTTCGGCGGTGGGATACGCAGTATTTT. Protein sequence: CASSLVRRWDTQYF.

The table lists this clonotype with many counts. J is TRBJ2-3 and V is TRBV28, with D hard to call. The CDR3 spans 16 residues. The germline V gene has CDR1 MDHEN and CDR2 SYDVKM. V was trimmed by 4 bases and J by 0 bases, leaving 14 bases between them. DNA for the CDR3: TGTGCCAGCAGTTCCCGATGGCAGATTAGCACAGATACGCAGTATTTT. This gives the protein CASSSRWQISTDTQYF.

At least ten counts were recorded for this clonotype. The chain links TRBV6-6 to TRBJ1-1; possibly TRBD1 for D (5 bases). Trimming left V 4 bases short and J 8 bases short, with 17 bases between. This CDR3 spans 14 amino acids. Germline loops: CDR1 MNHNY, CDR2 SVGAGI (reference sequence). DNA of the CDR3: TGTGCCAGCAGTTCCCGGACATTAACCCCCGAAGCTTTCTTT. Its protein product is CASSSRTLTPEAFF.

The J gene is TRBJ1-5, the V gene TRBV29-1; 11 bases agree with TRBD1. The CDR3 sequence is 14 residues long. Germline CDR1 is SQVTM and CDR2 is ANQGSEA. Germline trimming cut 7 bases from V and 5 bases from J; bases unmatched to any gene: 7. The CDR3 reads CSAARGQGDQPQHF. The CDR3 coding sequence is TGCAGCGCCGCGAGGGGACAGGGGGATCAGCCCCAGCATTTT.

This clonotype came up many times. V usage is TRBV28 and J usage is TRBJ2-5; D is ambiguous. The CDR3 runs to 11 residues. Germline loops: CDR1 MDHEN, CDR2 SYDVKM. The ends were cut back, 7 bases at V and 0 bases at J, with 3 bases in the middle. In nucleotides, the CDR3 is TGTGCCAGCATGGACCAAGAGACCCAGTACTTC. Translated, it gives CASMDQETQYF.

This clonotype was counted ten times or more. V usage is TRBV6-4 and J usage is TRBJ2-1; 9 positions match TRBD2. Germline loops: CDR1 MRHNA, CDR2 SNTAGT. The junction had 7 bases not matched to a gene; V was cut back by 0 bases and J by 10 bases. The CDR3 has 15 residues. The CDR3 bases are TGTGCCAGCAGTGACTCGATTAGCGGGAGTGACGAGCAGTTCTTC. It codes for CASSDSISGSDEQFF.

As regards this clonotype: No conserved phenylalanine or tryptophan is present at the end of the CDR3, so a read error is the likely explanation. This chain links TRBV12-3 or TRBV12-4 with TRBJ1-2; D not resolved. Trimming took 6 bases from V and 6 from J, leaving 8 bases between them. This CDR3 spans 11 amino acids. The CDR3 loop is CASSYSNGYTL. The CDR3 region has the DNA TGTGCCAGCAGCTACTCTAATGGCTACACCCTC.

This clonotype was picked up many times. The chain's CDR3 is CATSRGLQETQYF. The CDR3 DNA reads as TGTGCCACCTCGAGGGGACTGCAAGAGACCCAGTACTTC. V gene TRBV12-3 or TRBV12-4 combines with J gene TRBJ2-5, with TRBD2 as a possible D gene (6 bases). The CDR3 totals 13 residues. With 10 bases removed from V and 2 bases from J, the gap between germline ends came to 14 bases.

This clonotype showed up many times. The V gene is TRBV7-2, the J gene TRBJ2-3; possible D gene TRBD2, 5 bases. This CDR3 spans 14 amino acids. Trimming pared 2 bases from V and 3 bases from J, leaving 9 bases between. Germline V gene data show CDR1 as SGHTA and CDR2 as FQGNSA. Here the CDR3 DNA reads TGTGCCAGCAGCTTATTACGGGGAACAGATACGCAGTATTTT. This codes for CASSLLRGTDTQYF. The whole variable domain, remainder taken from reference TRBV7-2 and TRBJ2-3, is GAGVSQSPSNKVTEKGKDVELRCDPISGHTALYWYRQSLGQGLEFLIYFQGNSAPDKSGLPSDRFSAERTGGSVSTLTIQRTQQEDSAVYLCASSLLRGTDTQYFGPGTRLTVL.

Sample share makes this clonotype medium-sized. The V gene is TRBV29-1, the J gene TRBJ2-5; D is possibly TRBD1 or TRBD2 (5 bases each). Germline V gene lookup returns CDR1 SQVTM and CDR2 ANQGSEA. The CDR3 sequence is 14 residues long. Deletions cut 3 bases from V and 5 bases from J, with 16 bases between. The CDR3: CSVDGAGGRETQYF. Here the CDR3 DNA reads TGCAGCGTTGATGGGGCAGGAGGACGTGAGACCCAGTACTTC.

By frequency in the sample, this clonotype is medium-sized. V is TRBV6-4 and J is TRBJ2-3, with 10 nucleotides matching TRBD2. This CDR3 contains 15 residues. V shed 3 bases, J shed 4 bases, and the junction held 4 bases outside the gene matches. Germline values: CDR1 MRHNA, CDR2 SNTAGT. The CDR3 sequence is CASSEAGGPSDTQYF. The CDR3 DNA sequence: TGTGCCAGCAGTGAAGCGGGGGGGCCGTCAGATACGCAGTATTTT.

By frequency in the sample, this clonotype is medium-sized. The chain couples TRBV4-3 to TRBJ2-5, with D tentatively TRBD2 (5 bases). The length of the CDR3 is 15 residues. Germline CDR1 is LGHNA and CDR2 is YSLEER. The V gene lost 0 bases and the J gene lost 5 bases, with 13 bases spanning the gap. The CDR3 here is CASSQDRRTFETQYF. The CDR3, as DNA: TGCGCCAGCAGCCAAGATCGACGGACTTTCGAGACCCAGTACTTC.

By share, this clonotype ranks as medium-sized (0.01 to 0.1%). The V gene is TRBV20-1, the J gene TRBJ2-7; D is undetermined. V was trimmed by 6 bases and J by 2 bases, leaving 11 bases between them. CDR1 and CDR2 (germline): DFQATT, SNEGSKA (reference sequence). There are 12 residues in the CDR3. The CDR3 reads CSATQSAYEQYF. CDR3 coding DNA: TGCAGTGCAACGCAGTCGGCCTACGAGCAGTACTTC.

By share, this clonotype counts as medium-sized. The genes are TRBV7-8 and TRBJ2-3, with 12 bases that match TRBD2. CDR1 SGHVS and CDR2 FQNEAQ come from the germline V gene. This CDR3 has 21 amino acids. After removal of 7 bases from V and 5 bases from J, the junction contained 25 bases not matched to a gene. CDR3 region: CASTPRLGRVAPSGRGDTQYF. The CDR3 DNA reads TGTGCCAGCACCCCCAGGCTAGGCAGGGTGGCTCCTAGCGGGAGGGGAGATACGCAGTATTTT.

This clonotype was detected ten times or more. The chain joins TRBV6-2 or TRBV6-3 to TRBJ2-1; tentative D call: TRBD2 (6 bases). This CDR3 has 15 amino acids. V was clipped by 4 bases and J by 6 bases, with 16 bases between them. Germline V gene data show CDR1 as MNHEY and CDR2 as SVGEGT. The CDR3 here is CASSSQRRRGNEQFF. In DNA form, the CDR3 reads TGTGCCAGCAGTTCTCAAAGGAGGAGGGGCAATGAGCAGTTCTTC.

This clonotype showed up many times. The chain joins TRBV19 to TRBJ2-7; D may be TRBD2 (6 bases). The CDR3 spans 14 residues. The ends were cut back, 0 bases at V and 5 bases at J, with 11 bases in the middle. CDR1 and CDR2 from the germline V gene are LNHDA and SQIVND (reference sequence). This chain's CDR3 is CASSIEGLANEQYF. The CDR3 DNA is TGTGCCAGTAGTATAGAGGGACTCGCCAACGAGCAGTACTTC.

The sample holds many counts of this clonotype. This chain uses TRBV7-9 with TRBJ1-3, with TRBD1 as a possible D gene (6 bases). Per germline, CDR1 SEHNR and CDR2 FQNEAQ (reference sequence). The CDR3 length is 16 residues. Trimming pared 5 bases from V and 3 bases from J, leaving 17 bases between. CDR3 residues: CASSQGPKGRGNTIYF. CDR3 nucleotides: TGTGCCAGCAGCCAGGGGCCTAAGGGACGTGGAAACACCATATATTTT.

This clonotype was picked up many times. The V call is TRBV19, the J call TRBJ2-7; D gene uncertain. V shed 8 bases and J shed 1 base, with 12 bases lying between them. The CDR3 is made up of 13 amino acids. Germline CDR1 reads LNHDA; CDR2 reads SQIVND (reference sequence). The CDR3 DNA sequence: TGTGCCAGTGGGGTGGGCGCATCCTACGAGCAGTACTTC. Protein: CASGVGASYEQYF. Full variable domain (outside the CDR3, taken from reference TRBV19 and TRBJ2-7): DGGITQSPKYLFRKEGQNVTLSCEQNLNHDAMYWYRQDPGQGLRLIYYSQIVNDFQKGDIAEGYSVSREKKESFPLTVTSAQKNPTAFYLCASGVGASYEQYFGPGTRLTVT.

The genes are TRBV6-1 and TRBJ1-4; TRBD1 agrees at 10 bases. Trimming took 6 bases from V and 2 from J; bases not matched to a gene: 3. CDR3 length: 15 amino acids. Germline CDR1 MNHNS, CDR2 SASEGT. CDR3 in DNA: TGTGCCAGCAGCGACAGGGGGCAGACTAATGAAAAACTGTTTTTT. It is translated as CASSDRGQTNEKLFF.

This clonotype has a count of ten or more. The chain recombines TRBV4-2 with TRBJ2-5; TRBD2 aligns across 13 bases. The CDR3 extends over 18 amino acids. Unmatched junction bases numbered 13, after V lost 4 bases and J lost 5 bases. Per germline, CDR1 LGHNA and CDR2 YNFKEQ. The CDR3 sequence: CASSRTSGGAQSDETQYF. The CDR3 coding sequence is TGTGCCAGCAGCCGCACTAGCGGGGGGGCCCAATCAGATGAGACCCAGTACTTC.

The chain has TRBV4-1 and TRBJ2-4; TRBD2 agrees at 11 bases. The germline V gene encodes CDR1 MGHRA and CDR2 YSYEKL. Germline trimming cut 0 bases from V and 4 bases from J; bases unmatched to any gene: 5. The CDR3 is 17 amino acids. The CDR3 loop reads CASSQEGLAVAKNIQYF. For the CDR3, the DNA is TGCGCCAGCAGCCAAGAGGGACTAGCGGTAGCAAAAAACATTCAGTACTTC.

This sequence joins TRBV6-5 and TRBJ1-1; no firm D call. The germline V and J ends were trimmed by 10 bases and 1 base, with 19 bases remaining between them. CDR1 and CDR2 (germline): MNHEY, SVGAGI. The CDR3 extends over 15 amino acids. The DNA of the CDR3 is TGTGCCACTTTATCCTTGGCACAACCGAACACTGAAGCTTTCTTT. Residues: CATLSLAQPNTEAFF.

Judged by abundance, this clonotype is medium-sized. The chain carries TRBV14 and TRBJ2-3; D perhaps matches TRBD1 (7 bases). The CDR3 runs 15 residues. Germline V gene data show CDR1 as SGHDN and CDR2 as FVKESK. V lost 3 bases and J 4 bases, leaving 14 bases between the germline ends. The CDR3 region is CASSQQGGLADTQYF. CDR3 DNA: TGTGCCAGCAGCCAGCAGGGGGGCCTCGCAGATACGCAGTATTTT.